These 19 T cell receptor beta chains originate from one sample sequenced in a study of somatic mutations in cytotoxic T cells in rheumatoid arthritis. Sequenced by immunoSEQ multiplex PCR; TCRdb stores in-frame clones only, minus some. The sample yields 6,000 to 8,500 clones, roughly four fifths seen once. Sequencing was carried out using CD8+ T cells sorted from blood. Receptors were obtained from a woman between 55 and 75 years old in good health.

This clone is a singleton in its sample. J is TRBJ2-1 and V is TRBV9, with TRBD1 matching 7 bases. Germline values: CDR1 SGDLS, CDR2 YYNGEE. J lost 4 bases, V lost 0 bases, and 1 base had no gene match. The CDR3 loop spans 14 amino acids. The CDR3 is CASSVETGYNEQFF. CDR3 in DNA: TGTGCCAGCAGCGTAGAGACAGGGTACAATGAGCAGTTCTTC.

The J gene is TRBJ2-7, the V gene TRBV6-5, with TRBD1 matching 9 bases. Trimming at V came to 6 bases and at J to 3 bases, leaving 9 bases not matched to a gene. Per germline, CDR1 MNHEY and CDR2 SVGAGI. The CDR3 is 15 residues long. Here the CDR3 reads CASRSIRQGDYEQYF. CDR3 DNA: TGTGCCAGCAGATCGATCCGACAGGGGGACTACGAGCAGTACTTC.

A few counts support this clone. The V call is TRBV4-1, the J call TRBJ2-7; 9 nucleotides agree with TRBD2. From germline, CDR1 is MGHRA and CDR2 YSYEKL. The CDR3 runs to 15 residues. V was pared by 6 bases and J by 1 base, with 7 bases of the junction left unmatched. CDR3 sequence reads: CASSGTGLASYEQYF. As DNA, the CDR3 is TGCGCCAGCAGTGGGACGGGACTAGCATCCTACGAGCAGTACTTC.

The J gene is TRBJ2-1, the V gene TRBV6-5; no definite D call. The CDR3 contains 12 residues. V lost 5 bases and J lost 10, with 12 bases in between. Germline CDR1 and CDR2: MNHEY and SVGAGI. In DNA form, the CDR3 reads TGTGCCAGCAGTGAGTCCTATGAGGAGCAGTTCTTC. This codes for CASSESYEEQFF.

This chain links TRBV6-5 with TRBJ1-6, with no clear D. CDR1 and CDR2 from the germline V gene are MNHEY and SVGAGI. Trimming took off 6 bases at V and 11 bases at J, with 14 bases between the two ends. The CDR3 length is 13 residues. The CDR3 region is CASRDGWRTPLHF. The DNA for the CDR3 is TGTGCCAGCAGAGACGGTTGGAGGACACCCCTCCACTTT.

The genes are TRBV27 and TRBJ2-1; 10 bases agree with TRBD2. CDR1 MNHEY and CDR2 SMNVEV come from the germline V gene (reference sequence). The CDR3 contains 15 residues. The V gene end was trimmed by 5 bases and the J gene end by 4 bases; junction bases not matched to a gene: 5. DNA of the CDR3: TGTGCCAGCAGTCCCGGACTAGCGGAGTACAATGAGCAGTTCTTC. This codes for CASSPGLAEYNEQFF.

V gene TRBV7-9 combines with J gene TRBJ2-5; D might be TRBD1 (6 bases). The tail of the sequence fits TRBJ2-7 better, so the J call may be wrong. Germline lookup yields CDR1 SEHNR and CDR2 FQNEAQ (reference sequence). This CDR3 is 17 amino acids long. CDR3 in amino acids: CASSSPSDRPFSYEQYF. The CDR3 bases are TGTGCCAGCAGCTCTCCTTCGGACAGACCCTTTTCCTACGAGCAGTACTTC.

The rearrangement links TRBV6-5 to TRBJ2-5, with 7 bases aligning to TRBD2. CDR1 MNHEY and CDR2 SVGAGI come from the germline V gene. J was trimmed by 5 bases and V by 5 bases; bases with no gene match: 5. CDR3 length equals 13 residues. CDR3 protein: CASSPVGGETQYF. In nucleotides, the CDR3 is TGTGCCAGCAGTCCCGTCGGGGGGGAGACCCAGTACTTC.

The rearrangement links TRBV5-5 to TRBJ2-7; D is perhaps TRBD1 (6 bases). CDR3 length: 15 amino acids. From germline, CDR1 is SGHKS and CDR2 YYEKEE (reference sequence). The V end was cut by 0 bases, the J end by 1 base, with 11 bases between. CDR3 sequence reads: CASSLEDSPSYEQYF. DNA for the CDR3: TGTGCCAGCAGCTTGGAGGACAGCCCTTCCTACGAGCAGTACTTC.

V usage is TRBV6-5 and J usage is TRBJ2-1; unclear D gene. The V gene lost 3 bases and the J gene lost 9 bases, with 12 bases spanning the gap. The CDR3 covers 13 residues. Germline V gene lookup returns CDR1 MNHEY and CDR2 SVGAGI. The CDR3 here is CASSYLSVGEQFF. The CDR3 DNA reads TGTGCCAGCAGTTATTTGAGTGTCGGTGAGCAGTTCTTC.

The chain links TRBV9 to TRBJ1-1, with 11 bases identical to TRBD1. Germline V gives CDR1 SGDLS, CDR2 YYNGEE. V lost 3 bases and J lost 3; bases outside the gene matches: 4. CDR3 length: 15 residues. CDR3 sequence (DNA): TGTGCCAGCAGCGGGACAGGGGGCTCGGACACTGAAGCTTTCTTT. This translates into CASSGTGGSDTEAFF.

CDR3 region: CASSDSGGPLHF. CDR3 sequence (DNA): TGTGCCAGCAGTGATTCAGGGGGACCCCTCCACTTT. The chain uses TRBV6-1 and TRBJ1-6, with TRBD1 matching 7 bases. The CDR3 is made up of 12 amino acids. With V trimmed by 3 bases and J by 12 bases, 2 bases remained unmatched. Germline V gene data show CDR1 as MNHNS and CDR2 as SASEGT.

This clone was found once. The gene calls are TRBV19 and TRBJ2-1; 10 positions agree with TRBD1. Germline CDR1 LNHDA, CDR2 SQIVND (reference sequence). J gave up 5 bases and V 4 bases, and 8 bases lay outside the gene matches. The CDR3 runs to 16 residues. CDR3: CASSRPGQGLHNEQFF. In nucleotides, the CDR3 is TGTGCCAGTAGTAGACCGGGACAGGGGCTACACAATGAGCAGTTCTTC.

This clone was observed a few times. The chain recombines TRBV29-1 with TRBJ1-5; 7 nucleotides line up with TRBD1. Looked up from germline, CDR1 is SQVTM and CDR2 is ANQGSEA. The junction had 9 bases not matched to a gene; V was cut back by 7 bases and J by 0 bases. CDR3 size: 15 residues. CDR3 amino acids: CSAQDQGDSNQPQHF. The CDR3 coding sequence is TGCAGCGCTCAGGACCAGGGGGATAGCAATCAGCCCCAGCATTTT.

The J gene is TRBJ2-1, the V gene TRBV29-1, with 14 nucleotides matching TRBD2. Germline values: CDR1 SQVTM, CDR2 ANQGSEA. V was pared by 6 bases and J by 5 bases, with 3 bases of the junction left unmatched. The CDR3 sequence is 14 residues long. The CDR3, as DNA: TGCAGCGTCCGACTAGCGGGAGGGCACAATGAGCAGTTCTTC. Amino acids: CSVRLAGGHNEQFF.

V gene TRBV19 combines with J gene TRBJ1-2; 7 bases fit TRBD1. Germline V lookup: CDR1 LNHDA, CDR2 SQIVND (reference sequence). This CDR3 contains 14 residues. The trim removed 6 bases at V and 1 base at J, leaving 5 bases unmatched. CDR3 loop: CASSGQEFNYGYTF. The CDR3 bases are TGTGCCAGTAGCGGACAGGAGTTTAACTATGGCTACACCTTC.

The chain is built from TRBV19 and TRBJ2-7, with D tentatively TRBD1 (6 bases). The germline CDR1 and CDR2 sequences are LNHDA and SQIVND (reference sequence). The CDR3 runs to 13 residues. Trimming removed 9 bases at V and 4 bases at J, with 16 bases between. CDR3 sequence (DNA): TGTGCCAGCTCGACAGGTTTGGGGTACGAGCAGTACTTC. Amino acids: CASSTGLGYEQYF.

This sequence joins TRBV7-6 and TRBJ2-2, with no clear D. The germline gives CDR1 SGHVS, CDR2 FNYEAQ. V dropped 1 base and J dropped 0 bases, with 9 bases sitting between them. This CDR3 has 16 residues. The CDR3 region is CASSLELTPNTGELFF. As DNA, the CDR3 is TGTGCCAGCAGCTTAGAACTAACCCCGAACACCGGGGAGCTGTTTTTT.

This clone was observed a single time. V is TRBV5-6 and J is TRBJ2-6; D is unclear. The germline CDR1 and CDR2 sequences are SGHDT and YYEEEE. The CDR3 is 15 residues long. V was pared by 3 bases and J by 2 bases, with 9 bases between. The CDR3 bases are TGTGCCAGCAGCTGGGCCGTGCCTGGGGCCAACGTCCTGACTTTC. Its translation is CASSWAVPGANVLTF.